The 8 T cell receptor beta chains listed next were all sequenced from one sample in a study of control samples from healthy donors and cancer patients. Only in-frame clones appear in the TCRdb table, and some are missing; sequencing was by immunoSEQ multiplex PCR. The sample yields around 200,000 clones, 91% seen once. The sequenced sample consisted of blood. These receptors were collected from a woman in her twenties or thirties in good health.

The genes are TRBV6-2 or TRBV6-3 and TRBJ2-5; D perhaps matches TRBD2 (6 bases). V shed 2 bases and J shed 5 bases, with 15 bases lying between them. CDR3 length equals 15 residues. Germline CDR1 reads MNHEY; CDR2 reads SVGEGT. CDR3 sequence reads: CASSYRRVAAETQYF. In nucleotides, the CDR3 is TGTGCCAGCAGTTACAGGAGAGTAGCGGCGGAGACCCAGTACTTC.

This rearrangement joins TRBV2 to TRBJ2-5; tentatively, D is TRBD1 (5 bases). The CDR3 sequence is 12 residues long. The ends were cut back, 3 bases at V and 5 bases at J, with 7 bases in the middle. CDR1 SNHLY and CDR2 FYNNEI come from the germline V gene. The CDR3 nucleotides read TGTGCCAGCAGTGACAGGGTGGAGACCCAGTACTTC. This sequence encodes CASSDRVETQYF.

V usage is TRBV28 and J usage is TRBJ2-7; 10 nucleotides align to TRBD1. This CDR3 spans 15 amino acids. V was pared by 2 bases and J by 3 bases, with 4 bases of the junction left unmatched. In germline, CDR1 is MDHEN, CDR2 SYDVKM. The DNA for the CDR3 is TGTGCCAGCAGTTTACGGACAGGGGGGAACTACGAGCAGTACTTC. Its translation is CASSLRTGGNYEQYF.

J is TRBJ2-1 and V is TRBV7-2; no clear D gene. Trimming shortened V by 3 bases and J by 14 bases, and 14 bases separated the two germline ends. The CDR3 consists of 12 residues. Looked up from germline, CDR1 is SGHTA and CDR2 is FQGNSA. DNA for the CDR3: TGTGCCAGCAGCTTGGGTCCGAGCTTTAAGTTCTTC. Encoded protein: CASSLGPSFKFF.

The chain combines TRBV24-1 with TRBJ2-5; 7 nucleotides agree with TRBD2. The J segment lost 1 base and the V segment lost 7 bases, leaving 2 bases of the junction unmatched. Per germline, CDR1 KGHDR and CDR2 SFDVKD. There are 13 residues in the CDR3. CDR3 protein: CATRGGAQETQYF. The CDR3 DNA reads TGTGCCACCAGGGGAGGGGCCCAAGAGACCCAGTACTTC.

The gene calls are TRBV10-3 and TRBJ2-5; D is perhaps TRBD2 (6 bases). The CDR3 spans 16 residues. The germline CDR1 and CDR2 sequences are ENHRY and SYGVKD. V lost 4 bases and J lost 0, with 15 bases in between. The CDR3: CAISGRASAYQETQYF. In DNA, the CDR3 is TGTGCCATCAGTGGGAGGGCTAGCGCTTACCAAGAGACCCAGTACTTC.

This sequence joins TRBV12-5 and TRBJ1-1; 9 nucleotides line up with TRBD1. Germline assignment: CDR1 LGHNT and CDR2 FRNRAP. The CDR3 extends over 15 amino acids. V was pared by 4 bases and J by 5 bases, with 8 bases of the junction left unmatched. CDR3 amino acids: CASGSPNRGRTEAFF. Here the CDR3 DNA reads TGTGCTAGTGGTTCGCCTAACAGGGGGCGAACTGAAGCTTTCTTT.

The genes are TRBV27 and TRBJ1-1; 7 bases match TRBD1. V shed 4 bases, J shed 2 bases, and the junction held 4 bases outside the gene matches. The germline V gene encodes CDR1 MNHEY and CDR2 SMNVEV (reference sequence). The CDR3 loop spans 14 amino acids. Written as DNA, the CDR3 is TGTGCCAGCAGTTCCGGGACAGCTAACACTGAAGCTTTCTTT. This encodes CASSSGTANTEAFF.